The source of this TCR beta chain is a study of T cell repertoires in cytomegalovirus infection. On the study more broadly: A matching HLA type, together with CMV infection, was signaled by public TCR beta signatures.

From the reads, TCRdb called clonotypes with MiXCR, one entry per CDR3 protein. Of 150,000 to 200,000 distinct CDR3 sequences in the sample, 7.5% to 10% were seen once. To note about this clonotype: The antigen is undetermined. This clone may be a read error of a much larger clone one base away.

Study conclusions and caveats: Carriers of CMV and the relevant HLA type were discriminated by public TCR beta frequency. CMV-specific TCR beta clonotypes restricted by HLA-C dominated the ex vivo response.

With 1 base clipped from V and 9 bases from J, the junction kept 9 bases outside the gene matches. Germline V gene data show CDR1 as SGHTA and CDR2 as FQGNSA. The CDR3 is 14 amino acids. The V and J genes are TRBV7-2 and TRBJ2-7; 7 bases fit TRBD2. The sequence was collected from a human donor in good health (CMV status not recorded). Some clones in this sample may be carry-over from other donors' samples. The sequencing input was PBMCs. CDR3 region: CASSLDPTTGGQYF. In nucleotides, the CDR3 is TGTGCCAGCAGCTTAGACCCTACTACGGGGGGGCAGTACTTC.